These 6 T cell receptor beta chains were sequenced from one sample in a study of blood T cell repertoires in COVID-19. The assay was immunoSEQ multiplex PCR, and TCRdb's table has in-frame clones only and misses some. In the table there are about 250,000 clones, about 80% of which are singletons. The sample was PBMCs or T cells enriched from blood (not recorded which). The receptors here all came from a man aged 50 to 60 who had recovered from COVID-19.

J is TRBJ2-2 and V is TRBV6-5; TRBD1 matches 8 bases. From germline, CDR1 is MNHEY and CDR2 SVGAGI. V shed 6 bases, J shed 4 bases, and the junction held 7 bases outside the gene matches. CDR3 length: 15 amino acids. The CDR3 here is CASRDTGGATGELFF. The DNA for the CDR3 is TGTGCCAGCAGAGATACAGGGGGAGCCACCGGGGAGCTGTTTTTT.

As DNA, the CDR3 is TGTGCCAGCAGCCGACCGGGACAGAACACAGATACGCAGTATTTT. It encodes CASSRPGQNTDTQYF. The genes are TRBV11-1 and TRBJ2-3; 7 bases map to TRBD1. Germline CDR1 reads SGHAT; CDR2 reads FQDESV (reference sequence). The ends lost 5 bases at V and 2 bases at J; junction bases unmatched: 7. The CDR3 covers 15 residues. The variable domain in full, with the rest retrieved from reference TRBV11-1 and TRBJ2-3, is EAEVAQSPRYKITEKSQAVAFWCDPISGHATLYWYRQILGQGPELLVQFQDESVVDDSQLPKDRFSAERLKGVDSTLKIQPAELGDSAMYLCASSRPGQNTDTQYFGPGTRLTVL.

The chain couples TRBV5-5 to TRBJ2-5, with 7 bases lining up with TRBD1. Trimming at V came to 8 bases and at J to 2 bases, leaving 3 bases not matched to a gene. The germline gives CDR1 SGHKS, CDR2 YYEKEE (reference sequence). The CDR3 runs to 12 residues. This CDR3 is CARGGGQETQYF. For the CDR3, the DNA is TGTGCCAGAGGGGGCGGTCAAGAGACCCAGTACTTC.

The chain has TRBV12-5 and TRBJ2-5; the D gene is possibly TRBD1 (8 bases). The V end lost 1 base, the J end lost 2 bases, and 17 bases lay between the germline ends. CDR1 and CDR2 from the germline V gene are LGHNT and FRNRAP. The CDR3 is 17 residues long. The CDR3 here is CASGLGLGQGGQETQYF. CDR3 nucleotide sequence: TGTGCTAGTGGTTTGGGACTAGGACAGGGAGGGCAAGAGACCCAGTACTTC.

The chain joins TRBV5-1 to TRBJ2-3; D perhaps matches TRBD2 (6 bases). V was pared by 5 bases and J by 2 bases, with 15 bases between. Germline loops: CDR1 SGHRS, CDR2 YFSETQ. The length of the CDR3 is 15 residues. The CDR3 bases are TGCGCCAGCAGTCGGGACTGGGGACTCACAGATACGCAGTATTTT. The encoded protein is CASSRDWGLTDTQYF.

Only one count was recorded for this clone. The gene calls are TRBV4-1 and TRBJ1-4; D is unresolved. CDR1 is MGHRA and CDR2 is YSYEKL in the germline V gene. CDR3 size: 12 residues. V was shortened by 3 bases and J by 5 bases, with 4 bases between the two germline ends. As DNA, the CDR3 is TGCGCCAGCAGCCAGAGGAATGAAAAACTGTTTTTT. It encodes CASSQRNEKLFF.